This T cell receptor (beta chain) was identified during a study of blood T cell repertoires in COVID-19. The germline V gene has CDR1 ENHRY and CDR2 SYGVKD. CDR3 size: 15 residues. Trimming at V came to 6 bases and at J to 2 bases, leaving 5 bases not matched to a gene. This table comes from immunoSEQ multiplex PCR, and its TCRdb copy is limited to in-frame clones, with some not included. The sample records 95,000 to 150,000 clones, over 75% being singletons. Concerning this clone itself: Other DNA sequences in the same sample also yield this CDR3.

Sequenced: peripheral blood. V is TRBV10-3 and J is TRBJ1-5; TRBD1 matches 9 bases. This receptor was identified in a man older than 75 with active or convalescent COVID-19. CDR3 nucleotides: TGTGCCATCAGCGAGGACAGGGGTGGCAATCAGCCCCAGCATTTT. The encoded protein is CAISEDRGGNQPQHF.